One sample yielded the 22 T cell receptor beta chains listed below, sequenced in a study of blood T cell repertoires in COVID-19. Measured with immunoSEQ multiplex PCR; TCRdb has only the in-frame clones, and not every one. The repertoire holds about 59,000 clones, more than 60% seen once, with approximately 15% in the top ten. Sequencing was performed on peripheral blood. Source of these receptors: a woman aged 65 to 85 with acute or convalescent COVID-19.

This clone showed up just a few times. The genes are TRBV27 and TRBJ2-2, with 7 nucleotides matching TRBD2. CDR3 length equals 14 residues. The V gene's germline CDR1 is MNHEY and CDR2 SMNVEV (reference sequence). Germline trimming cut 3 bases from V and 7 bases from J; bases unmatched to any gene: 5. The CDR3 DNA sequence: TGTGCCAGCAGTTTGGGGAGGGCTCACGGGGAGCTGTTTTTT. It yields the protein CASSLGRAHGELFF.

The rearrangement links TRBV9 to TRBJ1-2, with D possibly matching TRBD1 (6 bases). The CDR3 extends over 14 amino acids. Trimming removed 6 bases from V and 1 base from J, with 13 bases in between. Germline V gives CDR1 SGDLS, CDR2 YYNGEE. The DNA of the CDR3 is TGTGCCAGCATCAGGGGAGGGGGTAACTATGGCTACACCTTC. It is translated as CASIRGGGNYGYTF.

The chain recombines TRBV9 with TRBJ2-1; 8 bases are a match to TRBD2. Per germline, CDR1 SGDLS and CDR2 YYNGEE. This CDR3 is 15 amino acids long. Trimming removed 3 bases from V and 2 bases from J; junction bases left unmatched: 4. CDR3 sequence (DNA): TGTGCCAGCAGCGCGGGAGGGGGAGCCTACAATGAGCAGTTCTTC. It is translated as CASSAGGGAYNEQFF.

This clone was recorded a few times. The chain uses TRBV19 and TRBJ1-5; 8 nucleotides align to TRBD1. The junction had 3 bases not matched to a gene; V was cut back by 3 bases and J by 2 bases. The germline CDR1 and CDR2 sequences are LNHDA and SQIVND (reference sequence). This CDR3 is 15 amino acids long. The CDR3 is CASSIAGGGNQPQHF. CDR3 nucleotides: TGTGCCAGTAGTATCGCAGGGGGCGGCAATCAGCCCCAGCATTTT.

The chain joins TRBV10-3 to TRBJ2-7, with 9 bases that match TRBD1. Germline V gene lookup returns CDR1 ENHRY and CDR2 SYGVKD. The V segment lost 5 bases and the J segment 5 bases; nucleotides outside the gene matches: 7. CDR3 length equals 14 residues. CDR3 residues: CAISSGQGSNEQYF. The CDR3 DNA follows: TGTGCCATCAGTTCCGGACAGGGGTCTAACGAGCAGTACTTC.

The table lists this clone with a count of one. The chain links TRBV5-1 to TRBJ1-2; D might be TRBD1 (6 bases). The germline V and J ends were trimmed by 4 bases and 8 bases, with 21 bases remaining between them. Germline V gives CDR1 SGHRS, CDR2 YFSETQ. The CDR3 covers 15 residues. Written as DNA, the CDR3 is TGCGCCAGCAGCATTTCTGCGACAGGTGGTGGCGGCTACACCTTC. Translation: CASSISATGGGGYTF.

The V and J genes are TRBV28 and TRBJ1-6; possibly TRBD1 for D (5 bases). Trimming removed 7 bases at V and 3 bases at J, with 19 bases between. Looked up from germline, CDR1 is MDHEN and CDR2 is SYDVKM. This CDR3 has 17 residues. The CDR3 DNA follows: TGTGCCAGCACGGGGGTTTGGGGCGGGAACTATAATTCACCCCTCCACTTT. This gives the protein CASTGVWGGNYNSPLHF.

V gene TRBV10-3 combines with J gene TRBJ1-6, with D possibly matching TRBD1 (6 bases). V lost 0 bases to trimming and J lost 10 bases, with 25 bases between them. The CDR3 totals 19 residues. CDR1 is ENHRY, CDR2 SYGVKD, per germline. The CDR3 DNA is TGTGCCATCAGTGAGTCGAAGGCGAGCCAGAACGCGGGGGGCTCACCCCTCCACTTT. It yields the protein CAISESKASQNAGGSPLHF.

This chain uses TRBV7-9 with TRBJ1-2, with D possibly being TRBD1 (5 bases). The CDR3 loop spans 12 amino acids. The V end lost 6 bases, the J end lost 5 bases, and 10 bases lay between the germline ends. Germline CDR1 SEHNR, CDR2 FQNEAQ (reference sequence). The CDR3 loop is CASSRKGYGYTF. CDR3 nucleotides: TGTGCCAGCAGTCGAAAGGGGTATGGCTACACCTTC.

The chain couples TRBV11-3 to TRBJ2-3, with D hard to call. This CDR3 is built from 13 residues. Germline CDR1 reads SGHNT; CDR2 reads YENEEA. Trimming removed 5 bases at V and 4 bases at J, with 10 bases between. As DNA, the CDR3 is TGTGCCAGCAGCCACGGCGGCCCAGATACGCAGTATTTT. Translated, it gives CASSHGGPDTQYF.

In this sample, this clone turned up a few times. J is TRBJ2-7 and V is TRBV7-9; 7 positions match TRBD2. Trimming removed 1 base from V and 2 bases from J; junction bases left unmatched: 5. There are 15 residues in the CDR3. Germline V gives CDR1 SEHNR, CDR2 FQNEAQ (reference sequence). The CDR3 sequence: CASSLVQRGTYEQYF. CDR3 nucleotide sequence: TGTGCCAGCAGCTTAGTCCAGCGGGGAACCTACGAGCAGTACTTC.

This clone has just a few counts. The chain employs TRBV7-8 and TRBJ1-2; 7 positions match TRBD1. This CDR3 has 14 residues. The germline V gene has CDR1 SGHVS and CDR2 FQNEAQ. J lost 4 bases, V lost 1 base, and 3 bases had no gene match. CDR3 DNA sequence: TGTGCCAGCAGCTTAGGGGGACAGCGCTATGGCTACACCTTC. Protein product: CASSLGGQRYGYTF.

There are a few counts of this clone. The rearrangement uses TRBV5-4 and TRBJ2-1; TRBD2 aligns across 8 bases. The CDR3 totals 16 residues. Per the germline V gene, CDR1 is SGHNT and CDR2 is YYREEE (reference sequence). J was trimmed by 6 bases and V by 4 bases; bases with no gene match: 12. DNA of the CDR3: TGTGCCAGCAGCGCCCCATCGGGGGGGCATGTCAATGAGCAGTTCTTC. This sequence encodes CASSAPSGGHVNEQFF.

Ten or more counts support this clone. CDR3 amino acids: CASSLIQGTSNQPQHF. The CDR3 bases are TGTGCCAGCAGCCTAATACAGGGGACTAGCAATCAGCCCCAGCATTTT. V and J are TRBV28 and TRBJ1-5; 7 nucleotides align to TRBD1. CDR1 is MDHEN, CDR2 SYDVKM, per germline. The trim removed 6 bases at V and 0 bases at J, leaving 8 bases unmatched. The CDR3 spans 16 residues.

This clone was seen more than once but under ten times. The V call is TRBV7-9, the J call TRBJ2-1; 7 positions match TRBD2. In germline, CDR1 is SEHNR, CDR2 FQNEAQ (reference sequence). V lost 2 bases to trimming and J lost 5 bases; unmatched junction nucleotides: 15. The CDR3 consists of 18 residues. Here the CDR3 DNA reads TGTGCCAGCAGCTTAACGAGATTTTCAGGGAGGGATCACAATGAGCAGTTCTTC. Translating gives CASSLTRFSGRDHNEQFF.

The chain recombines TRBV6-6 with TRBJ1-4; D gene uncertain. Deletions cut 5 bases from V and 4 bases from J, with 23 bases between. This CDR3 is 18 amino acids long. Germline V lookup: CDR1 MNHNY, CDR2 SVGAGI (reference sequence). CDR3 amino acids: CASSPELRASRDNEKLFF. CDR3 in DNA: TGTGCCAGCAGTCCAGAGCTCCGGGCCAGCCGGGATAATGAAAAACTGTTTTTT.

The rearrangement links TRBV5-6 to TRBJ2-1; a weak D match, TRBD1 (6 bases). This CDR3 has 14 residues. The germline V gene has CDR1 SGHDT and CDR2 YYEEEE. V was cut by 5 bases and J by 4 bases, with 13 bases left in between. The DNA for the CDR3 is TGTGCCAGCAGACAGGGTGGGGTTTACAATGAGCAGTTCTTC. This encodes CASRQGGVYNEQFF.

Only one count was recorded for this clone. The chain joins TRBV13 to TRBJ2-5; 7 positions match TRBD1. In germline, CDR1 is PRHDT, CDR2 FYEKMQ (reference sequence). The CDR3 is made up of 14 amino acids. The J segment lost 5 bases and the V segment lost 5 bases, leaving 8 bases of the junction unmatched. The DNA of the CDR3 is TGTGCCAGCAGCAGCACAGGGGTCGCGGAGACCCAGTACTTC. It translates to CASSSTGVAETQYF.

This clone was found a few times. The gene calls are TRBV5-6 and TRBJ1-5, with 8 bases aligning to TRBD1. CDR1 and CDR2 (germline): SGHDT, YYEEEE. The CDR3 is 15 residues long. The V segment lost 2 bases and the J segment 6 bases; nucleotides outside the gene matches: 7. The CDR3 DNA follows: TGTGCCAGCAGCTTCGCAGGGGGCGCGTTTCAGCCCCAGCATTTT. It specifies CASSFAGGAFQPQHF.

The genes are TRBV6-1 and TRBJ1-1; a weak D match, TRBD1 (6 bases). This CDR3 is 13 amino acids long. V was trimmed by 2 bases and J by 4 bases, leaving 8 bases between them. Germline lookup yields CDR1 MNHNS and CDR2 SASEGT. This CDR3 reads CASSEQGLTEAFF. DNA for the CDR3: TGTGCCAGCAGTGAACAGGGGCTCACTGAAGCTTTCTTT.

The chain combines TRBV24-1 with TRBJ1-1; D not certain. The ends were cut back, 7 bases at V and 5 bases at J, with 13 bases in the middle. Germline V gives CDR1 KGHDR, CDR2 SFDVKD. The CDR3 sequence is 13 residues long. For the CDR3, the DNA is TGTGCCACCAGCAGATCAGGCTGGACTGAAGCTTTCTTT. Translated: CATSRSGWTEAFF.

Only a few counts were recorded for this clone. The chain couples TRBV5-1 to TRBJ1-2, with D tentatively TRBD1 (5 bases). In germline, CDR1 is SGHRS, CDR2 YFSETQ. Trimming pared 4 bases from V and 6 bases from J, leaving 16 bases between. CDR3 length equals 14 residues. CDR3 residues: CASSLRTARDGYTF. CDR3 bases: TGCGCCAGCAGCCTAAGGACGGCCAGGGATGGCTACACCTTC.